The rows below give T cell receptor beta chains drawn from one sample of a study of type 1 regulatory T cells. TCRdb re-derived calls from the reads in MiXCR, one entry per CDR3 protein. The table lists fewer than 25,000 distinct CDR3 sequences, roughly 72% of them singletons, with 13% to 15% in the top ten. For these receptors, no antigen is known. What was sequenced was cultured T cells, either the whole culture or a sorted T cell fraction (not recorded which). The receptors come from a human donor in good health. Each CDR3 is given with its conserved first and last residue. Each record gives: V gene, D gene, clone size, J gene, CDR3 DNA, CDR3 protein. A D gene is named only where the DNA matches it firmly. Clone size, where shown, is once, few, many, or a class for clones that have expanded.

v_call: TRBV18; d_call: TRBD1; clone_size: .; j_call: TRBJ2-5; cdr3_nt: TGTGCCAGCTCACCAGGGGATACGACAGGGCTTCAAGAGACCCAGTACTTC; cdr3_aa: CASSPGDTTGLQETQYF
v_call: TRBV6-2/TRBV6-3; d_call: .; clone_size: .; j_call: TRBJ2-2; cdr3_nt: TGTGCCAGCAGCCCCCACTCCGGGAACCGCCGCGGGGAGCTGTTTTTT; cdr3_aa: CASSPHSGNRRGELFF
v_call: TRBV28; d_call: .; clone_size: .; j_call: TRBJ2-2; cdr3_nt: TGTGCCAGCAGCCCGACCGGGCCCGGGGAGCTGTTTTTT; cdr3_aa: CASSPTGPGELFF
v_call: TRBV13; d_call: TRBD2; clone_size: .; j_call: TRBJ2-2; cdr3_nt: TGTGCCAGCAGCTTAGCCGCTAGCGGGGCTACCGGGGAGCTGTTTTTT; cdr3_aa: CASSLAASGATGELFF
v_call: TRBV5-1; d_call: .; clone_size: .; j_call: TRBJ1-5; cdr3_nt: TGCGCCAGCAGCTTGGTTGGGTCGCCGGGCCAGCCCCAGCATTTT; cdr3_aa: CASSLVGSPGQPQHF
v_call: TRBV19; d_call: .; clone_size: .; j_call: TRBJ1-2; cdr3_nt: TGTGCCAGTAGTATCACACGGATTAAACATAACTATGGCTACACCTTC; cdr3_aa: CASSITRIKHNYGYTF
v_call: TRBV7-3; d_call: .; clone_size: .; j_call: TRBJ2-1; cdr3_nt: TGTGCCAGCAGCTTAGGTGTGGGTTTTGCCCTTCAGTTCTTC; cdr3_aa: CASSLGVGFALQFF
v_call: TRBV24-1; d_call: .; clone_size: .; j_call: TRBJ2-1; cdr3_nt: TGTGCCACCAGTGACCCGGGACGAAACAATGAGCAGTTCTTC; cdr3_aa: CATSDPGRNNEQFF
v_call: TRBV20-1; d_call: TRBD1; clone_size: .; j_call: TRBJ1-2; cdr3_nt: TGCAGTGCTAGAGTCGGGACAGAAAGGACCTTC; cdr3_aa: CSARVGTERTF
v_call: TRBV7-2; d_call: .; clone_size: .; j_call: TRBJ1-2; cdr3_nt: TGTGCCAGCAGGGACAGAGCTAACTATGGCTACACCTTC; cdr3_aa: CASRDRANYGYTF
v_call: TRBV20-1; d_call: .; clone_size: medium-sized; j_call: TRBJ2-1; cdr3_nt: TGCAGTGCTAGAGATCATGCCGGAGGAGGACCCTCCTACAATGAGCAGTTCTTC; cdr3_aa: CSARDHAGGGPSYNEQFF
v_call: TRBV7-9; d_call: .; clone_size: .; j_call: TRBJ1-6; cdr3_nt: TGTGCCAGCAGCTTGCCCCCCTCACCCCTCCACTTT; cdr3_aa: CASSLPPSPLHF
v_call: TRBV7-9; d_call: TRBD1; clone_size: .; j_call: TRBJ1-5; cdr3_nt: TGTGCCAGCAGCTTTACAGGGGTCGATCAGCCCCAGCATTTT; cdr3_aa: CASSFTGVDQPQHF
v_call: TRBV7-2; d_call: .; clone_size: once; j_call: TRBJ2-4; cdr3_nt: TGTGCCAGCAGCTTAGCCCCGGGTTCTACCATTCAGTACTTC; cdr3_aa: CASSLAPGSTIQYF
v_call: TRBV30; d_call: TRBD1; clone_size: .; j_call: TRBJ1-1; cdr3_nt: TGTGCCGTTACAGGGGCGCTCGAAGCTTTCTTT; cdr3_aa: CAVTGALEAFF
v_call: TRBV2; d_call: TRBD2; clone_size: few; j_call: TRBJ2-1; cdr3_nt: TGTGCCAGCAGTGAAGCGGGACTAGCAGGGGAGCAGTTCTTC; cdr3_aa: CASSEAGLAGEQFF
v_call: TRBV7-2; d_call: TRBD2; clone_size: .; j_call: TRBJ2-1; cdr3_nt: TGTGCCAGCAGCTTAGCGGGTCTAGCGGGGGTCAATGAGCAGTTCTTC; cdr3_aa: CASSLAGLAGVNEQFF
v_call: TRBV13; d_call: .; clone_size: .; j_call: TRBJ2-7; cdr3_nt: TGTGCCAGCAGCTTAAAGGGCGGGGTCGCCTACGAGCAGTACTTC; cdr3_aa: CASSLKGGVAYEQYF
v_call: TRBV5-1; d_call: TRBD1; clone_size: few; j_call: TRBJ1-1; cdr3_nt: TGCGCCAGCAGCTCGGGACAGGGCGGAACTGAAGCTTTCTTT; cdr3_aa: CASSSGQGGTEAFF
v_call: TRBV9; d_call: .; clone_size: .; j_call: TRBJ1-2; cdr3_nt: TGTGCCAGCAGCGTAGAATCGAAATCCCTAGGCTACACCTTC; cdr3_aa: CASSVESKSLGYTF
v_call: TRBV10-3; d_call: TRBD1; clone_size: .; j_call: TRBJ1-1; cdr3_nt: TGTGCCTCACAGGGGTGGGGCACTGAAGCTTTCTTT; cdr3_aa: CASQGWGTEAFF
v_call: TRBV20-1; d_call: .; clone_size: .; j_call: TRBJ2-7; cdr3_nt: TGCAGTGATAGAGCCACAGGGATCAACGAGCAGTACTTC; cdr3_aa: CSDRATGINEQYF
v_call: TRBV7-8; d_call: TRBD1; clone_size: .; j_call: TRBJ1-2; cdr3_nt: TGTGCCAGCAGCTTAGTAGGGGGCCTCTATGGCTACACCTTC; cdr3_aa: CASSLVGGLYGYTF
v_call: TRBV7-6; d_call: .; clone_size: once; j_call: TRBJ1-2; cdr3_nt: TGTGCCAGCAGCTCGCGGAGGCAGGGTGAGGATTATGGCTACACCTTC; cdr3_aa: CASSSRRQGEDYGYTF
v_call: TRBV30; d_call: .; clone_size: few; j_call: TRBJ2-7; cdr3_nt: TGTGCCTGGAGTTACAGCTACGAGCAGTACTTC; cdr3_aa: CAWSYSYEQYF
v_call: TRBV12-3/TRBV12-4; d_call: TRBD2; clone_size: .; j_call: TRBJ2-7; cdr3_nt: TGTGCCAGCAGTCCGGGACTAGCGGGGGGACGACAGTACTTC; cdr3_aa: CASSPGLAGGRQYF
v_call: TRBV24-1; d_call: TRBD1; clone_size: .; j_call: TRBJ1-4; cdr3_nt: TGTGCCACCAGTGATTGGAACCCTCGGACAGGGGATGAAAAACTGTTTTTT; cdr3_aa: CATSDWNPRTGDEKLFF
v_call: TRBV18; d_call: .; clone_size: few; j_call: TRBJ2-2; cdr3_nt: TGTGCCAGCTCACCTAGTACCGGGGAGCTGTTTTTT; cdr3_aa: CASSPSTGELFF
v_call: TRBV5-1; d_call: .; clone_size: .; j_call: TRBJ2-1; cdr3_nt: TGCGCCAGCAGCGCCACGGGCGTGGTGGCCAACATAAACAATGAGCAGTTCTTC; cdr3_aa: CASSATGVVANINNEQFF
v_call: TRBV12-3/TRBV12-4; d_call: TRBD1; clone_size: medium-sized; j_call: TRBJ1-1; cdr3_nt: TGTGCCAGCAGTCCCGGGACAGTAGGTGTGTGGACTGAAGCTTTCTTT; cdr3_aa: CASSPGTVGVWTEAFF
v_call: TRBV20-1; d_call: .; clone_size: .; j_call: TRBJ2-5; cdr3_nt: TGCAGTGCTAGAGGAATCGGTCCGCAAGAGACCCAGTACTTC; cdr3_aa: CSARGIGPQETQYF
v_call: TRBV5-1; d_call: .; clone_size: .; j_call: TRBJ1-1; cdr3_nt: TGCGCCAGCAGCTTATCTCCAGGGCCACGCGTTGAGGTCTTT; cdr3_aa: CASSLSPGPRVEVF
v_call: TRBV5-1; d_call: .; clone_size: .; j_call: TRBJ1-2; cdr3_nt: TGCGCCAGCAGCCCTGGGGGCACAGCGAGCTATGGCTACACCTTC; cdr3_aa: CASSPGGTASYGYTF
v_call: TRBV20-1; d_call: .; clone_size: .; j_call: TRBJ2-1; cdr3_nt: TGCAGTGCAAAGGAAGGGTACAATGAGCAGTTCTTC; cdr3_aa: CSAKEGYNEQFF
v_call: TRBV7-9; d_call: TRBD1; clone_size: .; j_call: TRBJ1-3; cdr3_nt: TGTGCCAGCAGCCTGGACAGGGTGTCGGGAAACACCATATATTTT; cdr3_aa: CASSLDRVSGNTIYF
v_call: TRBV20-1; d_call: TRBD2; clone_size: .; j_call: TRBJ2-4; cdr3_nt: TGCAGTGCCACCGGGGGACTAGCGGGGAAAAACATTCAGTACTTC; cdr3_aa: CSATGGLAGKNIQYF
v_call: TRBV20-1; d_call: .; clone_size: few; j_call: TRBJ2-5; cdr3_nt: TGCAGTGCTAGAGATGCCATAGGTCGGAGAGAGACCCAGTACTTC; cdr3_aa: CSARDAIGRRETQYF
v_call: TRBV5-4; d_call: TRBD1; clone_size: .; j_call: TRBJ2-5; cdr3_nt: TGTGCCAGCAGCGTCCTGACAGGGGGCGTAGAGACCCAGTACTTC; cdr3_aa: CASSVLTGGVETQYF
v_call: TRBV6-1; d_call: TRBD2; clone_size: once; j_call: TRBJ2-5; cdr3_nt: TGTGCCACCGCGGGCGGGGGGGCCGAAGAGACCCAGTACTTC; cdr3_aa: CATAGGGAEETQYF
v_call: TRBV7-7; d_call: .; clone_size: .; j_call: TRBJ2-2; cdr3_nt: TGTGCTAGCAGCCGAGACATACTGAACACCGGGGAGCTGTTTTTT; cdr3_aa: CASSRDILNTGELFF
v_call: TRBV9; d_call: TRBD1; clone_size: once; j_call: TRBJ2-3; cdr3_nt: TGTGCCAGCAGCCTCCGGGACAGGAGCACAGATACGCAGTATTTT; cdr3_aa: CASSLRDRSTDTQYF
v_call: TRBV10-3; d_call: TRBD2; clone_size: .; j_call: TRBJ2-4; cdr3_nt: TGTGCCATCAGTGAGACTAGCGGGGGGACCGGTTCTGCCAAAAACATTCAGTACTTC; cdr3_aa: CAISETSGGTGSAKNIQYF
v_call: TRBV20-1; d_call: .; clone_size: few; j_call: TRBJ2-3; cdr3_nt: TGCAGTGCTAGAGAGTCGGGACGGGCGCCGAAGCGGACGCAGTATTTT; cdr3_aa: CSARESGRAPKRTQYF
v_call: TRBV7-2; d_call: .; clone_size: .; j_call: TRBJ1-2; cdr3_nt: TGTGCCAGCAGCTTAGGAAACAGGCATGGCTACACCTTC; cdr3_aa: CASSLGNRHGYTF
v_call: TRBV6-5; d_call: .; clone_size: medium-sized; j_call: TRBJ2-3; cdr3_nt: TGTGCCAGCAGTGGGGGACCTGCCAGGGATACGCAGTATTTT; cdr3_aa: CASSGGPARDTQYF
v_call: TRBV6-6; d_call: .; clone_size: .; j_call: TRBJ1-6; cdr3_nt: TGTGCCAGCAGTTATGACAAAAATTCACCCCTCCACTTT; cdr3_aa: CASSYDKNSPLHF
v_call: TRBV11-1; d_call: .; clone_size: once; j_call: TRBJ2-5; cdr3_nt: TGTGCCAGCAGCTTCTTGTCGGGTGGGAACAGGCCGGCAGAGACCCAGTACTTC; cdr3_aa: CASSFLSGGNRPAETQYF
v_call: TRBV6-6; d_call: .; clone_size: .; j_call: TRBJ1-1; cdr3_nt: TGTGCCAGCAAACATGGGACTTTGAACACTGAAGCTTTCTTT; cdr3_aa: CASKHGTLNTEAFF
v_call: TRBV6-5; d_call: .; clone_size: few; j_call: TRBJ1-1; cdr3_nt: TGTGCCAGCAGTCAAGGACGAGAGAACACTGAAGCTTTCTTT; cdr3_aa: CASSQGRENTEAFF
v_call: TRBV18; d_call: .; clone_size: few; j_call: TRBJ1-1; cdr3_nt: TGTGCCAGCTCCCTACATAGGAACACTGAAGCTTTCTTT; cdr3_aa: CASSLHRNTEAFF